These 18 T cell receptor beta chains came from one sample sequenced in a study of T cells in Graves' hyperthyroidism and ophthalmopathy. Template material for amplifying TCR beta CDR3 regions consisted of RNA transcripts. With the HTBI primer set, the TCR CDR3 went through a first round of RT-PCR. TCRdb processed the multiplex PCR reads anew with MiXCR; each CDR3 protein has one entry. The sample has some 570,000 distinct CDR3 sequences; approximately 17% are singletons. The sequencing sample was made of blood. All receptors come from a woman between 18 and 29 years old with Graves' ophthalmopathy.

This clonotype occurred many times. J is TRBJ2-5 and V is TRBV20-1; D not certain. CDR1 and CDR2 (germline): DFQATT, SNEGSKA (reference sequence). Trimming removed 6 bases from V and 5 bases from J, with 19 bases in between. CDR3 length: 14 residues. The CDR3 region has the DNA TGCAGTGCCGCTCCGACTGGATTGGGGGAGACCCAGTACTTC. Residues: CSAAPTGLGETQYF.

This clonotype has a count of ten or more. The genes are TRBV2 and TRBJ1-1; D not resolved. Germline V lookup: CDR1 SNHLY, CDR2 FYNNEI. Trimming took 2 bases from V and 4 from J, leaving 8 bases between them. The CDR3 is made up of 13 amino acids. The CDR3 nucleotides are TGTGCCAGCAGTGAAAACAGAGGCACTGAAGCTTTCTTT. The encoded protein is CASSENRGTEAFF.

V gene TRBV13 combines with J gene TRBJ2-7; no clear D. Trimming left V 4 bases short and J 4 bases short, with 11 bases between. This CDR3 contains 13 residues. Germline-derived CDR1 and CDR2 are PRHDT and FYEKMQ (reference sequence). CDR3 in DNA: TGTGCCAGCAGCTCCGAGCCGATTTACGAGCAGTACTTC. This translates into CASSSEPIYEQYF.

This clonotype was counted ten times or more. This chain joins TRBV28 and TRBJ1-1, with 7 bases fitting TRBD1. V shed 8 bases and J 8 bases; nucleotides not matched to a gene: 8. The CDR3 has 12 amino acids. The V gene's germline CDR1 is MDHEN and CDR2 SYDVKM. The CDR3 loop reads CASGYRGAEAFF. Written as DNA, the CDR3 is TGTGCCAGCGGATACAGGGGTGCGGAAGCTTTCTTT.

The sample holds many counts of this clonotype. The chain uses TRBV2 and TRBJ2-1, with D tentatively TRBD1 (6 bases). Germline CDR1 SNHLY, CDR2 FYNNEI. V was pared by 6 bases and J by 5 bases, with 23 bases between. The CDR3 covers 17 residues. The CDR3 is CASSGSFWTAKNNEQFF. CDR3 coding DNA: TGTGCCAGCAGCGGTTCATTCTGGACAGCCAAAAACAATGAGCAGTTCTTC.

The gene calls are TRBV19 and TRBJ1-4, with TRBD1 matching over 8 bases. Germline CDR1 reads LNHDA; CDR2 reads SQIVND (reference sequence). This CDR3 has 15 amino acids. The junction had 6 bases not matched to a gene; V was cut back by 4 bases and J by 5 bases. CDR3 nucleotides: TGTGCCAGTAGTACCGGACAGGGTCGGAATGAAAAACTGTTTTTT. It is translated as CASSTGQGRNEKLFF.

This clonotype came up a few times. The rearrangement links TRBV4-2 to TRBJ1-1, with D unresolved. This CDR3 comprises 13 residues. Per the germline V gene, CDR1 is LGHNA and CDR2 is YNFKEQ. V dropped 5 bases and J dropped 8 bases, with 15 bases sitting between them. CDR3 coding DNA: TGTGCCAGCAGCTACCAAACAGCGAACGAAGCTTTCTTT. It codes for CASSYQTANEAFF.

This clonotype was seen a few times. As DNA, the CDR3 is TGCGCCAGCAGCTTGGGCCGGGCAGGGCCGGAGGAGACCCAGTACTTC. Protein: CASSLGRAGPEETQYF. The V call is TRBV5-1, the J call TRBJ2-5, with D tentatively TRBD1 (5 bases). In germline, CDR1 is SGHRS, CDR2 YFSETQ. The CDR3 covers 16 residues. Trimming took off 0 bases at V and 5 bases at J, with 17 bases between the two ends.

CDR3 sequence: CAISESSSGLPGDRKLFF. As DNA, the CDR3 is TGTGCCATCAGTGAGTCGAGCTCGGGCTTGCCAGGTGATCGGAAACTGTTTTTT. The J gene is TRBJ1-4, the V gene TRBV10-3; the D is unclear. The germline V gene has CDR1 ENHRY and CDR2 SYGVKD. Trimming removed 0 bases at V and 11 bases at J, with 25 bases between. The CDR3 is 18 amino acids.

In its sample, this clonotype was seen many times. CDR3 coding DNA: TGTGCCAGCAGAAACGGATTCTTAGAGGGCGAGCAGTACTTC. This codes for CASRNGFLEGEQYF. V gene TRBV3-1 combines with J gene TRBJ2-7; a weak D match, TRBD2 (5 bases). Trimming took off 6 bases at V and 6 bases at J, with 18 bases between the two ends. This CDR3 is 14 amino acids long. Germline V gives CDR1 LGHDT, CDR2 YNNKEL (reference sequence).

This rearrangement joins TRBV4-2 to TRBJ2-3; 9 bases are shared with TRBD2. In germline, CDR1 is LGHNA, CDR2 YNFKEQ. V trimming: 4 bases; J trimming: 6 bases; junction bases outside the gene matches: 17. This CDR3 comprises 18 residues. CDR3 amino acids: CASSRHGRRGGVADTQYF. CDR3 in DNA: TGTGCCAGCAGCCGTCACGGGAGGCGGGGGGGCGTGGCCGATACGCAGTATTTT.

The CDR3 protein is CASSLNGQGPAEQFF. CDR3 bases: TGCGCCAGCAGCTTGAATGGACAGGGGCCAGCTGAGCAGTTCTTC. The chain has TRBV5-1 and TRBJ2-1, with 9 bases matching TRBD1. The V gene's germline CDR1 is SGHRS and CDR2 YFSETQ. This CDR3 has 15 residues. The J segment lost 9 bases and the V segment lost 1 base, leaving 8 bases of the junction unmatched.

This clonotype was picked up a small number of times. V and J are TRBV9 and TRBJ1-3, with unresolved D. This CDR3 spans 17 amino acids. CDR1 and CDR2 from the germline V gene are SGDLS and YYNGEE. V lost 0 bases, J lost 4 bases, and 17 bases lay in between. CDR3: CASSVEREEGSGNTIYF. The CDR3 nucleotides read TGTGCCAGCAGCGTAGAAAGGGAAGAGGGTTCGGGAAACACCATATATTTT.

This clonotype has at least ten counts. The chain joins TRBV7-2 to TRBJ2-1; tentatively, D is TRBD2 (5 bases). The CDR3 extends over 14 amino acids. Germline CDR1 reads SGHTA; CDR2 reads FQGNSA. V was clipped by 1 base and J by 3 bases, with 7 bases between them. CDR3 amino acids: CASSLGERYNEQFF. The CDR3 coding sequence is TGTGCCAGCAGCTTAGGGGAGCGCTACAATGAGCAGTTCTTC.

This chain links TRBV10-3 with TRBJ2-7, with TRBD1 as a possible D gene (6 bases). Trimming removed 4 bases from V and 0 bases from J, with 10 bases in between. The CDR3 is 14 residues long. Germline assignment: CDR1 ENHRY and CDR2 SYGVKD. The CDR3 reads CAISADRGSYEQYF. CDR3 bases: TGTGCCATCAGTGCGGACAGAGGCTCCTACGAGCAGTACTTC.

CDR3 loop: CSARAYRGVNTEAFF. The DNA of the CDR3 is TGCAGTGCTCGGGCTTACAGGGGAGTTAACACTGAAGCTTTCTTT. This rearrangement joins TRBV20-1 to TRBJ1-1, with 7 bases identical to TRBD1. The CDR3 is made up of 15 amino acids. J lost 2 bases, V lost 5 bases, and 11 bases had no gene match. CDR1 is DFQATT, CDR2 SNEGSKA, per germline (reference sequence).

This clonotype was found a few times. The CDR3: CASSQEPGDTIRTEAFF. The DNA for the CDR3 is TGTGCCAGCAGCCAAGAGCCCGGCGACACAATCAGGACTGAAGCTTTCTTT. The chain couples TRBV3-1 to TRBJ1-1; D uncertain. Germline CDR1 reads LGHDT; CDR2 reads YNNKEL (reference sequence). Trimming pared 0 bases from V and 5 bases from J, leaving 19 bases between. The CDR3 is 17 residues long.

This chain joins TRBV9 and TRBJ2-7; no firm D call. The J call may be wrong; the DNA end is better matched by TRBJ2-1. The CDR3 covers 15 residues. Germline CDR1 reads SGDLS; CDR2 reads YYNGEE. DNA for the CDR3: TGTGCCAGCAGCGTAGCGGCTGTTTCGTCCTACGAGCAGTTCTTC. It translates to CASSVAAVSSYEQFF.